This T cell receptor beta chain originates from a study of blood T cell repertoires in COVID-19. Study-wide context: Italy, Spain and the United States were the sources of the convalescent and acute COVID-19 samples.

Under the authors' procedure: By means of reference gene primer amplification, nucleated cell counts were estimated. Libraries were prepared by immunoSEQ multiplex PCR; TCRdb keeps only in-frame clonotypes and omits some of them. V, J and clone size are those of that table, while D and trimming were read from the DNA. The sample lists about 33,000 clones; about 90% were seen once. Sequenced: peripheral blood. The sequence derives from a human donor with active COVID-19. The donor label of this sample is uncertain.

The chain's CDR3 is CASSSIGRANEQFF. The CDR3 coding sequence is TGTGCCAGCAGTTCGATCGGTCGCGCAAATGAGCAGTTCTTC. The V call is TRBV25-1, the J call TRBJ2-1, with unresolved D. Trimming removed 5 bases at V and 7 bases at J, with 15 bases between. The CDR3 sequence is 14 residues long. In germline, CDR1 is MGHDK, CDR2 SYGVNS.